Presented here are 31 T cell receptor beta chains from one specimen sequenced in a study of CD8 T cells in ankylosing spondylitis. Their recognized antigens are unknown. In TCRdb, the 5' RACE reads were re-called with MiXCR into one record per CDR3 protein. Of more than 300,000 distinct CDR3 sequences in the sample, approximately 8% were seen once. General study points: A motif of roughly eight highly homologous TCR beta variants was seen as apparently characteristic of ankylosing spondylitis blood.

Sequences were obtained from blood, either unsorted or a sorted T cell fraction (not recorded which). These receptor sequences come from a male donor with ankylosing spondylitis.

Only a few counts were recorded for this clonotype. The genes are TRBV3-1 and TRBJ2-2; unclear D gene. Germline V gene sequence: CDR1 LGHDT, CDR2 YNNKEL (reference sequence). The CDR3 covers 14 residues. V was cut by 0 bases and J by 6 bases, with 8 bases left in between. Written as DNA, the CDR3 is TGTGCCAGCAGCCAAGACGTTGCATCCGGGGAGCTGTTTTTT. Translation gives CASSQDVASGELFF.

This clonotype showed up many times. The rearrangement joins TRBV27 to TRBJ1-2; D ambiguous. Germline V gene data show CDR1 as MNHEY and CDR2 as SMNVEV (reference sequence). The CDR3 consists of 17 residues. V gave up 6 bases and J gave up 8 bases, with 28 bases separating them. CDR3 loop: CASSPWAASLISMGYTF. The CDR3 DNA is TGTGCCAGCAGCCCCTGGGCAGCTAGTCTGATTTCTATGGGCTACACCTTC.

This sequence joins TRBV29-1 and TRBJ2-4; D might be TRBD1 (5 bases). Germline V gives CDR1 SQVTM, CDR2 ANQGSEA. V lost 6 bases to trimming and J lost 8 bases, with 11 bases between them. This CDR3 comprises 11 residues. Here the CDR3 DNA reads TGCAGCGTCAGGGTTGGGGACATTCAGTACTTC. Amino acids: CSVRVGDIQYF.

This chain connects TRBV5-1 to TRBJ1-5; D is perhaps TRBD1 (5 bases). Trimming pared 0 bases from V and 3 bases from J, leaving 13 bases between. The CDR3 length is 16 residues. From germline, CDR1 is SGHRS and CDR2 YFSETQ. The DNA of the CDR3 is TGCGCCAGCAGCTTGGGTACATGGGGCCCCAATCAGCCCCAGCATTTT. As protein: CASSLGTWGPNQPQHF.

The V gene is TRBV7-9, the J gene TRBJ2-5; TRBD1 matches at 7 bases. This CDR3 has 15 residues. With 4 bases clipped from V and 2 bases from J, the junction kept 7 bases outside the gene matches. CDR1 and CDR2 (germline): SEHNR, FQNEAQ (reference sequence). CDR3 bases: TGTGCCAGCAGCTACCGGGACAGATCTCAAGAGACCCAGTACTTC. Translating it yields CASSYRDRSQETQYF.

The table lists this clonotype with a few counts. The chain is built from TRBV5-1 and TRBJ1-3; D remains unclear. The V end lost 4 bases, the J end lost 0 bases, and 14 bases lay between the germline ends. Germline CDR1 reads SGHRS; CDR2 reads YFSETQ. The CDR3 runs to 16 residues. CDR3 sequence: CASSPELILSGNTIYF. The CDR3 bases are TGCGCCAGCAGCCCGGAACTGATCCTCTCTGGAAACACCATATATTTT.

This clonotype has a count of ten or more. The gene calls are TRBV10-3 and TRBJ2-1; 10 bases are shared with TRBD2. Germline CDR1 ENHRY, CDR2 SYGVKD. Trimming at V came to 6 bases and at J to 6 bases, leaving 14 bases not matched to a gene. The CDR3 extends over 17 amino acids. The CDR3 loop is CAIRPAQVAGGVNEQFF. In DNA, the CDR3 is TGTGCCATCAGGCCTGCGCAGGTAGCGGGAGGAGTCAATGAGCAGTTCTTC.

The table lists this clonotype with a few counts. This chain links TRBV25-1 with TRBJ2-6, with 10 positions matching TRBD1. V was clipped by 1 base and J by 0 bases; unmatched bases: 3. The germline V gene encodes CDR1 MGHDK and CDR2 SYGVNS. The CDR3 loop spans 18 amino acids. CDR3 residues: CASSEWTGGASGANVLTF. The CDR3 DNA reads TGTGCCAGCAGTGAATGGACAGGGGGAGCCTCTGGGGCCAACGTCCTGACTTTC. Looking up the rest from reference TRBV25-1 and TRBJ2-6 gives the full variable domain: EADIYQTPRYLVIGTGKKITLECSQTMGHDKMYWYQQDPGMELHLIHYSYGVNSTEKGDLSSESTVSRIRTEHFPLTLESARPSHTSQYLCASSEWTGGASGANVLTFGAGSRLTVL.

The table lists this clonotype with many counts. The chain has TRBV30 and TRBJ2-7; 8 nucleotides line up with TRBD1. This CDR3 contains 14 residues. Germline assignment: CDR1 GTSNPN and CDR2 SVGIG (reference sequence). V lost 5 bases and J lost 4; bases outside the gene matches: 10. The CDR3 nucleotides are TGTGCCTGGGCGGCCCACCGGACAGGGTACGAGCAGTACTTC. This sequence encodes CAWAAHRTGYEQYF.

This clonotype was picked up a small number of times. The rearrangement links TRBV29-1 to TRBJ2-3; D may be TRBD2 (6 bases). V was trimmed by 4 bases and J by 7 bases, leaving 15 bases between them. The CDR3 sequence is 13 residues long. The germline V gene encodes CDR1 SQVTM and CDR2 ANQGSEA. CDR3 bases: TGCAGCGTTGGTGGCGGGAACGGGCATACGCAGTATTTT. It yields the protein CSVGGGNGHTQYF.

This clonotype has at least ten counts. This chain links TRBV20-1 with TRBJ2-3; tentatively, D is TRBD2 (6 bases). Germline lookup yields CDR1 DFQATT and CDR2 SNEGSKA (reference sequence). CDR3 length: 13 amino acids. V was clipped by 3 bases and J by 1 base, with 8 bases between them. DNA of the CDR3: TGCAGTGCTAGTGGGGAGGGCACAGATACGCAGTATTTT. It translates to CSASGEGTDTQYF.

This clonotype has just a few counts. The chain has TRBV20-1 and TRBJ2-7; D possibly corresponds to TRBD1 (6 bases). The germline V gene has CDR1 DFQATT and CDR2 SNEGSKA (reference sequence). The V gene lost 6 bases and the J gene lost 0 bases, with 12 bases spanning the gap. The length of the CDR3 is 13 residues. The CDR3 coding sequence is TGCAGTGCAAAGGGACAACCCTCCTACGAGCAGTACTTC. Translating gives CSAKGQPSYEQYF.

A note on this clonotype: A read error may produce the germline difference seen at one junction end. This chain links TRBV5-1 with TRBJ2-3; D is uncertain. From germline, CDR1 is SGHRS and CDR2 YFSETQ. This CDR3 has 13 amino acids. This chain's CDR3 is CASSLEVTDTQYF. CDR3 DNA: TGTGCCAGCAGCTTAGAGGTTACAGATACGCAGTATTTT. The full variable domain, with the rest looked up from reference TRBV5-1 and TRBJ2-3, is KAGVTQTPRYLIKTRGQQVTLSCSPISGHRSVSWYQQTPGQGLQFLFEYFSETQRNKGNFPGRFSGRQFSNSRSEMNVSTLELGDSALYLCASSLEVTDTQYFGPGTRLTVL.

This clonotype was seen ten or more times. The CDR3 region is CASSQGAGIDYSNQPQHF. The DNA of the CDR3 is TGCGCCAGCAGCCAAGGGGCAGGGATAGATTATAGCAATCAGCCCCAGCATTTT. The rearrangement uses TRBV4-3 and TRBJ1-5, with D maybe TRBD1 (5 bases). V was shortened by 1 base and J by 0 bases, with 16 bases between the two germline ends. This CDR3 has 18 residues. The germline CDR1 and CDR2 sequences are LGHNA and YSLEER.

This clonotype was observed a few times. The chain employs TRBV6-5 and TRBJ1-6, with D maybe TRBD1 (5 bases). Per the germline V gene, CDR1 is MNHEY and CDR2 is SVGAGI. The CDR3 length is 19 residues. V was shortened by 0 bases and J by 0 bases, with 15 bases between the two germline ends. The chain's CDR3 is CASSYSAGGSSSYNSPLHF. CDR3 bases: TGTGCCAGCAGTTACTCTGCGGGGGGATCCAGCTCCTATAATTCACCCCTCCACTTT.

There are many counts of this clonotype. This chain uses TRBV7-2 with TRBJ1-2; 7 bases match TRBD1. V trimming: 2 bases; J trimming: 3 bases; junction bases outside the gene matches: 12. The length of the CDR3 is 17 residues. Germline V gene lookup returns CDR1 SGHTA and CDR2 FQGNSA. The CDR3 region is CASSLSAGGARDYGYTF. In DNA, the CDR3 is TGTGCCAGCAGCTTAAGCGCAGGGGGGGCGCGGGACTATGGCTACACCTTC.

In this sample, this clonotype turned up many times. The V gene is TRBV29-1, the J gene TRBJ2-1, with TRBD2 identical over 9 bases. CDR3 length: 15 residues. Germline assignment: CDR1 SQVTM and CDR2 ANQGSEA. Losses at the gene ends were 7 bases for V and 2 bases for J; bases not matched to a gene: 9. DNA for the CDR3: TGCAGCGCCTCTGTTGCGGGAGGGCCCTACAATGAGCAGTTCTTC. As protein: CSASVAGGPYNEQFF.

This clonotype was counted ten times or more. In DNA form, the CDR3 reads TGTGCCAGCAGTGCCGGACTGGGCTATGGCTACACCTTC. The encoded protein is CASSAGLGYGYTF. The genes are TRBV2 and TRBJ1-2; the D is unclear. V lost 4 bases, J lost 4 bases, and 10 bases lay in between. CDR1 and CDR2 (germline): SNHLY, FYNNEI. The CDR3 has 13 residues.

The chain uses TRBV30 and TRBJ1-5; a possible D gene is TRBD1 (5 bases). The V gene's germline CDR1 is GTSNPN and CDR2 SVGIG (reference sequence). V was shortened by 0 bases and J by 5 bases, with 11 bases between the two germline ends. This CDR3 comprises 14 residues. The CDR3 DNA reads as TGTGCCTGGAGTGTACGGGGCGGGGATCAGCCCCAGCATTTT. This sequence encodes CAWSVRGGDQPQHF.

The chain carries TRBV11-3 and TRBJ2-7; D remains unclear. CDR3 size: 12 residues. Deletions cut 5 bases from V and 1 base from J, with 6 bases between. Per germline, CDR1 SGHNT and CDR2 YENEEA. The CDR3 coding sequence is TGTGCCAGCAGCCGACCTTCCTACGAGCAGTACTTC. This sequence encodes CASSRPSYEQYF.

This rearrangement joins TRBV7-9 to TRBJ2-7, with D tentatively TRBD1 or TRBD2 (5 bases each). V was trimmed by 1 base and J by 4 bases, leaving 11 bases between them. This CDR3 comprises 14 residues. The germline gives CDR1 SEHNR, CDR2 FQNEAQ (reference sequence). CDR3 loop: CASSLVGPDYEQYF. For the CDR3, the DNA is TGTGCCAGCAGCTTAGTGGGACCGGATTACGAGCAGTACTTC.

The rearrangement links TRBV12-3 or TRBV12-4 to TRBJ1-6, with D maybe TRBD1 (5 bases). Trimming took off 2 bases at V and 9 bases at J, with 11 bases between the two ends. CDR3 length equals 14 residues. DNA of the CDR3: TGTGCCAGCAGTTTATCGGGCAGGGCTTCACCCCTCCACTTT. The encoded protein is CASSLSGRASPLHF.

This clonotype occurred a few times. CDR3 amino acids: CSARAPLAGYLETQYF. DNA of the CDR3: TGCAGTGCTAGAGCTCCGCTAGCGGGATATCTAGAGACCCAGTACTTC. The chain uses TRBV20-1 and TRBJ2-5, with 9 bases aligning to TRBD2. CDR3 length: 16 residues. With 1 base clipped from V and 4 bases from J, the junction kept 10 bases outside the gene matches. Germline V CDR1 and CDR2: DFQATT, SNEGSKA (reference sequence).

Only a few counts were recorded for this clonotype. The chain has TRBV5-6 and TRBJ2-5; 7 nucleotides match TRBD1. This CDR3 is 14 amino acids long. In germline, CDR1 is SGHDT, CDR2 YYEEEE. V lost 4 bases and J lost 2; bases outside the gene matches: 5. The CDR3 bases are TGTGCCAGCAGCCGTATGGACAGGCAAGAGACCCAGTACTTC. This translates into CASSRMDRQETQYF. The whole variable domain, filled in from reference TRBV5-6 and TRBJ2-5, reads DAGVTQSPTHLIKTRGQQVTLRCSPKSGHDTVSWYQQALGQGPQFIFQYYEEEERQRGNFPDRFSGHQFPNYSSELNVNALLLGDSALYLCASSRMDRQETQYFGPGTRLLVL.

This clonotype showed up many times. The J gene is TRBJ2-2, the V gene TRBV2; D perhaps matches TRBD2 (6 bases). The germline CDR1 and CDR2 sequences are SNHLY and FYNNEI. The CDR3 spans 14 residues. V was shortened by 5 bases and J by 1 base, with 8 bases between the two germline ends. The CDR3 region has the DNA TGTGCCAGCAGTATAGCGGAGAACACCGGGGAGCTGTTTTTT. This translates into CASSIAENTGELFF.

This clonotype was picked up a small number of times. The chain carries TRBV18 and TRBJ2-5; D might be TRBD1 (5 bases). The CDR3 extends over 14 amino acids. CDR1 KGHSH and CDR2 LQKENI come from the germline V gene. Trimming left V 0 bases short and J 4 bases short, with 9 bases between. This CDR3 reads CASSPPFGAETQYF. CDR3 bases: TGTGCCAGCTCACCACCCTTTGGGGCAGAGACCCAGTACTTC.

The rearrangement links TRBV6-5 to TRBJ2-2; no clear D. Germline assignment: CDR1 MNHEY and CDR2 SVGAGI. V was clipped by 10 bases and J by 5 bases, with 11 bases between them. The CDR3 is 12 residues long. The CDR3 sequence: CATAWGTGELFF. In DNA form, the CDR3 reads TGTGCCACCGCATGGGGTACCGGGGAGCTGTTTTTT.

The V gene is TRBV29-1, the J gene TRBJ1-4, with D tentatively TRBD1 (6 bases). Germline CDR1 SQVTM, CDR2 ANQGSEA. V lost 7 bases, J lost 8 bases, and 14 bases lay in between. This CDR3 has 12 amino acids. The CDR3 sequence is CSAKGGEEKLFF. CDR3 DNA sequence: TGCAGCGCCAAGGGGGGAGAGGAAAAACTGTTTTTT.

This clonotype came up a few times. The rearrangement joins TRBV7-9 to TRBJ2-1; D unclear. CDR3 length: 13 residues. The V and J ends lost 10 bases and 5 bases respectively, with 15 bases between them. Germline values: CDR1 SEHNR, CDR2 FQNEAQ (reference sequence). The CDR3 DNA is TGTGCCACCGCCACCGACACCAACAATGAGCAGTTCTTC. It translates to CATATDTNNEQFF.

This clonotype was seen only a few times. CDR3 loop: CSQGDASRDTQYF. For the CDR3, the DNA is TGCAGTCAGGGTGATGCCAGTAGGGATACGCAGTATTTT. V usage is TRBV20-1 and J usage is TRBJ2-3, with D possibly TRBD1 on 5 matching bases. The V gene lost 8 bases and the J gene lost 6 bases, with 18 bases spanning the gap. This CDR3 has 13 amino acids. From germline, CDR1 is DFQATT and CDR2 SNEGSKA (reference sequence).

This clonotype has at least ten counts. The CDR3 reads CATSRDRDGRPEKLFF. The DNA of the CDR3 is TGTGCCACCAGCAGAGATAGGGACGGCCGACCGGAAAAACTGTTTTTT. J is TRBJ1-4 and V is TRBV15; tentative D call: TRBD1 (5 bases). The CDR3 length is 16 residues. The germline V gene has CDR1 LNHNV and CDR2 YYDKDF (reference sequence). V was clipped by 0 bases and J by 8 bases, with 16 bases between them.